The 23 T cell receptor beta chains presented below share a single source sample, sequenced in a study of CD8 T cells in ankylosing spondylitis. The study's findings and limits: What seemed typical of ankylosing spondylitis blood was a TCR beta motif built from fewer than ten highly homologous variants.

These receptors are not linked to any known antigen. TCRdb re-analysed the 5' RACE reads in MiXCR, keeping a single row per CDR3 protein. Altogether fewer than 450,000 distinct CDR3 sequences are present, approximately 17% being singletons, with the ten largest covering approximately 1%. The sample was blood, either unsorted or a sorted T cell fraction (not recorded which). These receptors came from a male donor with ankylosing spondylitis.

The chain links TRBV3-1 to TRBJ1-2; 9 bases align to TRBD1. The germline gives CDR1 LGHDT, CDR2 YNNKEL (reference sequence). V shed 4 bases, J shed 4 bases, and the junction held 4 bases outside the gene matches. CDR3 length equals 14 residues. Written as DNA, the CDR3 is TGTGCCAGCAGCCGGGGACAGGGCACCTATGGCTACACCTTC. Translating gives CASSRGQGTYGYTF.

The chain uses TRBV29-1 and TRBJ1-5; D not certain. Germline V gene lookup returns CDR1 SQVTM and CDR2 ANQGSEA. The CDR3 runs to 13 residues. Trimming left V 4 bases short and J 0 bases short, with 7 bases between. In DNA form, the CDR3 reads TGCAGCGTTGCCCTTAGTAGCAATCAGCCCCAGCATTTT. Translated: CSVALSSNQPQHF.

This chain links TRBV27 with TRBJ1-1, with D maybe TRBD1 (5 bases). Trimming took 4 bases from V and 0 from J, leaving 9 bases between them. Germline CDR1 reads MNHEY; CDR2 reads SMNVEV (reference sequence). The CDR3 is 14 residues long. CDR3 in amino acids: CASSSGRVNTEAFF. In nucleotides, the CDR3 is TGTGCCAGCAGTTCTGGCAGGGTGAACACTGAAGCTTTCTTT.

This clonotype was found many times. The chain joins TRBV5-1 to TRBJ2-3, with D maybe TRBD2 (6 bases). V was trimmed by 5 bases and J by 2 bases, leaving 9 bases between them. Germline V CDR1 and CDR2: SGHRS, YFSETQ. The CDR3 consists of 13 residues. This chain's CDR3 is CASSTGDTDTQYF. In DNA form, the CDR3 reads TGCGCCAGCAGTACGGGAGACACAGATACGCAGTATTTT.

This clonotype was observed a handful of times. This chain uses TRBV20-1 with TRBJ1-1; the D gene is possibly TRBD1 (6 bases). Germline lookup yields CDR1 DFQATT and CDR2 SNEGSKA (reference sequence). There are 16 residues in the CDR3. Trimming shortened V by 2 bases and J by 5 bases, and 21 bases separated the two germline ends. CDR3: CSARPRFRGWSTEAFF. The CDR3 DNA follows: TGCAGTGCTAGACCCCGTTTCAGGGGCTGGAGTACTGAAGCTTTCTTT.

In its sample, this clonotype was seen a few times. The V call is TRBV7-8, the J call TRBJ2-1; the D gene is possibly TRBD2 (5 bases). Trimming removed 6 bases from V and 7 bases from J, with 19 bases in between. In germline, CDR1 is SGHVS, CDR2 FQNEAQ. This CDR3 comprises 15 residues. Here the CDR3 reads CASRFGISKENEQFF. Written as DNA, the CDR3 is TGTGCCAGCAGATTCGGGATAAGCAAGGAGAATGAGCAGTTCTTC. Filled out from reference TRBV7-8 and TRBJ2-1, the complete variable domain reads GAGVSQSPRYKVAKRGQDVALRCDPISGHVSLFWYQQALGQGPEFLTYFQNEAQLDKSGLPSDRFFAERPEGSVSTLKIQRTQQEDSAVYLCASRFGISKENEQFFGPGTRLTVL.

This clonotype was recorded a few times. This rearrangement joins TRBV12-3 or TRBV12-4 to TRBJ2-7, with D perhaps matching TRBD1 or TRBD2 (6 bases each). Between the trimmed V and J ends, which lost 5 bases and 7 bases, there was a span of 18 bases. The CDR3 extends over 14 amino acids. Here the CDR3 reads CASSLSGGRGEQYF. Written as DNA, the CDR3 is TGTGCCAGCAGTCTATCCGGGGGTAGGGGGGAGCAGTACTTC.

The chain employs TRBV20-1 and TRBJ2-5; 7 bases map to TRBD2. The CDR3 consists of 16 residues. Trimming cost V 6 bases and J 2 bases; bases outside gene matches: 15. The germline V gene encodes CDR1 DFQATT and CDR2 SNEGSKA (reference sequence). CDR3 nucleotides: TGCAGTGCCGGTTCAGGAATTAGCGGGCATCAAGAGACCCAGTACTTC. Translated: CSAGSGISGHQETQYF.

This clonotype was picked up a small number of times. The rearrangement links TRBV20-1 to TRBJ1-5; maybe TRBD1 (5 bases). The germline V and J ends were trimmed by 6 bases and 4 bases, with 13 bases remaining between them. Germline CDR1 and CDR2: DFQATT and SNEGSKA (reference sequence). The CDR3 length is 13 residues. The CDR3 protein is CSALPDMNQPQHF. The CDR3 nucleotides read TGCAGTGCCTTACCGGACATGAATCAGCCCCAGCATTTT.

At least ten counts were recorded for this clonotype. This chain joins TRBV10-3 and TRBJ2-2; maybe TRBD2 (6 bases). Trimming pared 8 bases from V and 5 bases from J, leaving 12 bases between. The CDR3 contains 13 residues. Germline V lookup: CDR1 ENHRY, CDR2 SYGVKD. CDR3 protein: CAILPAGTGELFF. The DNA for the CDR3 is TGTGCCATCCTTCCGGCGGGAACCGGGGAGCTGTTTTTT.

There are a few counts of this clonotype. J is TRBJ1-5 and V is TRBV19, with TRBD1 identical over 7 bases. With V trimmed by 8 bases and J by 2 bases, 6 bases remained unmatched. The CDR3 contains 14 residues. Germline V gene lookup returns CDR1 LNHDA and CDR2 SQIVND (reference sequence). The CDR3 bases are TGTGCCAGTGACGACAGGGTGCGCAATCAGCCCCAGCATTTT. Its translation is CASDDRVRNQPQHF. Complete variable domain (other parts from reference TRBV19 and TRBJ1-5): DGGITQSPKYLFRKEGQNVTLSCEQNLNHDAMYWYRQDPGQGLRLIYYSQIVNDFQKGDIAEGYSVSREKKESFPLTVTSAQKNPTAFYLCASDDRVRNQPQHFGDGTRLSIL.

This clonotype has just a few counts. This sequence joins TRBV7-8 and TRBJ2-3, with D hard to call. The CDR3 extends over 15 amino acids. V lost 1 base and J 3 bases, leaving 11 bases between the germline ends. Germline V lookup: CDR1 SGHVS, CDR2 FQNEAQ. The CDR3 DNA sequence: TGTGCCAGCAGCTTAGACCCCGTTAGTACAGATACGCAGTATTTT. Translated: CASSLDPVSTDTQYF.

This clonotype was found a few times. The CDR3 DNA reads TGTGCCAGCAGCTTGGAGGCAGGGCCAAACCATGGCTACACCTTC. It codes for CASSLEAGPNHGYTF. The chain couples TRBV5-5 to TRBJ1-2, with a tentative D call TRBD1 (5 bases). The CDR3 has 15 residues. V was trimmed by 0 bases and J by 6 bases, leaving 15 bases between them. Germline V CDR1 and CDR2: SGHKS, YYEKEE (reference sequence).

This clonotype was detected ten times or more. The chain is built from TRBV2 and TRBJ1-1, with D maybe TRBD1 (5 bases). V dropped 4 bases and J dropped 5 bases, with 17 bases sitting between them. In germline, CDR1 is SNHLY, CDR2 FYNNEI. The CDR3 length is 15 residues. In DNA, the CDR3 is TGTGCCAGCAGTGGCGTGGGGGGAGAGTATACTGAAGCTTTCTTT. It yields the protein CASSGVGGEYTEAFF.

The genes are TRBV7-8 and TRBJ2-1, with a possible D match to TRBD2 (6 bases). The V and J ends lost 0 bases and 7 bases respectively, with 13 bases between them. The CDR3 covers 15 residues. Per the germline V gene, CDR1 is SGHVS and CDR2 is FQNEAQ. In nucleotides, the CDR3 is TGTGCCAGCAGCTTAGCGTACGGTAGCGGAAATGAGCAGTTCTTC. It translates to CASSLAYGSGNEQFF.

The chain has TRBV6-1 and TRBJ1-6, with a tentative D call TRBD1 (6 bases). This CDR3 region has 14 residues. The ends were cut back, 6 bases at V and 7 bases at J, with 13 bases in the middle. Germline loops: CDR1 MNHNS, CDR2 SASEGT. The DNA for the CDR3 is TGTGCCAGCAGCCAGGGGCGCGGGAATTCACCCCTCCACTTT. This sequence encodes CASSQGRGNSPLHF.

This clonotype was detected only a few times. The chain recombines TRBV4-1 with TRBJ2-1; 8 bases align to TRBD2. The germline V gene has CDR1 MGHRA and CDR2 YSYEKL. The CDR3 covers 17 residues. V gave up 5 bases and J gave up 6 bases; unmatched junction bases: 15. CDR3 DNA: TGCGCCAGCAGCTTGGGGGGACGCGGGAGGCGGGGCAATGAGCAGTTCTTC. Protein: CASSLGGRGRRGNEQFF.

This clonotype showed up just a few times. The V and J genes are TRBV5-1 and TRBJ2-2; 8 nucleotides align to TRBD1. CDR3 length: 15 amino acids. After removal of 4 bases from V and 5 bases from J, the junction contained 7 bases not matched to a gene. CDR1 and CDR2 (germline): SGHRS, YFSETQ. The CDR3 DNA follows: TGCGCCAGCAGCACAAGGGACAGGCGGACCGGGGAGCTGTTTTTT. It codes for CASSTRDRRTGELFF.

Regarding this clonotype: The CDR3 does not end in the conserved phenylalanine or tryptophan, so this is likely a read error. This rearrangement joins TRBV28 to TRBJ2-5; D is unclear. CDR3 length: 13 amino acids. Per the germline V gene, CDR1 is MDHEN and CDR2 is SYDVKM. V was cut by 5 bases and J by 5 bases, with 12 bases left in between. CDR3 protein: CASSTGRAETQYI. Written as DNA, the CDR3 is TGTGCCAGCAGTACCGGGCGAGCGGAGACCCAGTACATC.

The CDR3 DNA reads TGCAGTGCTAGCCTACAGACTGCCTCCTATAATTCACCCCTCCACTTT. This gives the protein CSASLQTASYNSPLHF. The genes are TRBV20-1 and TRBJ1-6, with no clear D. CDR3 length equals 16 residues. The ends were cut back, 3 bases at V and 0 bases at J, with 12 bases in the middle. CDR1 and CDR2 from the germline V gene are DFQATT and SNEGSKA (reference sequence).

There are many counts of this clonotype. DNA of the CDR3: TGCAGTGCTAGAGATAGCGGGAGTCCTTCCTACGAGCAGTACTTC. It encodes CSARDSGSPSYEQYF. This rearrangement joins TRBV20-1 to TRBJ2-7; 9 bases agree with TRBD2. Germline assignment: CDR1 DFQATT and CDR2 SNEGSKA (reference sequence). The CDR3 contains 15 residues. The V gene end was trimmed by 0 bases and the J gene end by 1 base; junction bases not matched to a gene: 4.

Ten or more counts support this clonotype. This chain uses TRBV11-3 with TRBJ1-2, with a tentative D call TRBD1 (6 bases). The CDR3 is made up of 11 amino acids. CDR1 SGHNT and CDR2 YENEEA come from the germline V gene. Trimming took 5 bases from V and 7 from J, leaving 8 bases between them. The CDR3 bases are TGTGCCAGCAGCCCAGGGGTTGGCTACACCTTC. It yields the protein CASSPGVGYTF.

The V call is TRBV20-1, the J call TRBJ1-5; D is ambiguous. Germline lookup yields CDR1 DFQATT and CDR2 SNEGSKA (reference sequence). V lost 4 bases to trimming and J lost 0 bases, with 16 bases between them. This CDR3 contains 16 residues. The CDR3 is CSAIGGGSHSNQPQHF. The CDR3 nucleotides read TGCAGTGCTATAGGTGGCGGGTCACATAGCAATCAGCCCCAGCATTTT.